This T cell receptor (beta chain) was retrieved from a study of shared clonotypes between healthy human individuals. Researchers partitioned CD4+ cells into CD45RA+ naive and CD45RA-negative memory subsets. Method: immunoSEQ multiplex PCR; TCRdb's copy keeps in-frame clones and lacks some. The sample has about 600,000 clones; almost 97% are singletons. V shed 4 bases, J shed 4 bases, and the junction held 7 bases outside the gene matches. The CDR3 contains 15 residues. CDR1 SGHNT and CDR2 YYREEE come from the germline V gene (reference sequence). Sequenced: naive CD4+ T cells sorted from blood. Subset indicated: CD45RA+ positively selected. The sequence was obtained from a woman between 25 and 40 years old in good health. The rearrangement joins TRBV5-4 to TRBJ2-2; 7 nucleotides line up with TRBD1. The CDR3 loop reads CASSPGGIGTGELFF. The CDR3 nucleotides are TGTGCCAGCAGCCCAGGGGGAATCGGCACCGGGGAGCTGTTTTTT.